The T cell receptor beta chain under discussion was sequenced for a study of blood T cell repertoires in COVID-19. For the study at large: The United States, Italy and Spain supplied acute and convalescent COVID-19 samples. The analysed material was cDNA or gDNA that came from T cells, B-cell-depleted T cells, or PBMCs.

Authors' data handling: Using reference gene primer amplification, nucleated cell counts were estimated. The assay was immunoSEQ multiplex PCR, and TCRdb's table has in-frame clones only and misses some. That table is the source of V, J and clone size, and D and trimming were worked out from the DNA. This table holds 99,000 or so clones, about 76% found once. Germline lookup yields CDR1 LGHDT and CDR2 YNNKEL (reference sequence). Trimming removed 2 bases from V and 4 bases from J, with 11 bases in between. The CDR3 consists of 14 residues. V and J are TRBV3-1 (or the pseudogene TRBV3-2) and TRBJ1-2; unclear D gene. The TCR originated in an older man with acute or convalescent COVID-19. The sample comprised peripheral blood. Here the CDR3 reads CASSQPNAGYGYTF. The CDR3 DNA reads as TGTGCCAGCAGCCAACCGAACGCGGGCTATGGCTACACCTTC.